This T cell receptor beta chain is from a study of monozygotic twins with inflammatory bowel disease. Study-level findings and limits: The study found lower TCRbeta diversity (inverse Simpson) in IBD patients than in healthy co-twins. In the analysis, different T cell subtypes could not be told apart.

Germline CDR1 and CDR2: SGHRS and YFSETQ. The CDR3 has 12 amino acids. TCRdb re-analyzed the 5' RACE reads; it lists each CDR3 protein once, without DNA. This sample's table has under 200,000 distinct CDR3 sequences. On this clonotype: Its target is not known.

The rearrangement links TRBV5-1 to TRBJ1-2. The receptor comes from a human donor with ulcerative colitis or Crohn's disease, or a healthy co-twin of an affected twin (not recorded which). The sample consisted of blood. The CDR3 spells CASSDSYYGYTF.